The following is a T cell receptor (beta chain) sequence with its context. These data are taken from a study of blood T cell repertoires in COVID-19. TCRdb's table, derived via immunoSEQ multiplex PCR, lists solely in-frame clones and lacks some. The table shows about 97,000 clones, with approximately 90% occurring only once. The CDR3 runs 14 residues. The J segment lost 4 bases and the V segment lost 6 bases, leaving 8 bases of the junction unmatched. Germline V gives CDR1 ENHRY, CDR2 SYGVKD. The sequencing sample was made of peripheral blood. The rearrangement uses TRBV10-3 and TRBJ1-2; the match to TRBD1 covers 7 bases. This receptor was obtained from a man aged 55-75 years with acute or convalescent COVID-19. CDR3 loop: CAIRDPGQSYGYTF. The CDR3, as DNA: TGTGCCATCAGGGACCCGGGACAGAGCTATGGCTACACCTTC.